A selection of T cell receptor beta chains follows, all from one sample in a study of blood T cell repertoires in COVID-19. TCRdb keeps only in-frame clones here, not all; method: immunoSEQ multiplex PCR. The sample has roughly 80,000 clones, around 86% seen once; the top ten hold approximately 25%. Sequenced sample: peripheral blood. The receptors originated from a human donor in a cohort sampled during active COVID-19. Both conserved end residues are part of each CDR3. D genes are given only for firm matches. The listing skips clone size in some rows; elsewhere it reads once, few, many or a size class.

v_gene,abundance,d_gene,j_gene,CDR3aa,CDR3nt
TRBV28,-,TRBD1,TRBJ1-1,CASSLHGQANTEAFF,TGTGCCAGCAGCCTTCACGGACAGGCGAACACTGAAGCTTTCTTT
TRBV7-3,-,TRBD1,TRBJ2-1,CASSFRDSSNEQFF,TGTGCCAGCAGCTTCCGGGACAGCTCGAATGAGCAGTTCTTC
TRBV7-2,-,-,TRBJ1-1,CASSLEGGMNTEAFF,TGTGCCAGCAGCTTAGAGGGAGGTATGAACACTGAAGCTTTCTTT
TRBV6-5,few,TRBD1,TRBJ1-2,CATQGDNYGYTF,TGTGCCACCCAGGGGGACAACTATGGCTACACCTTC
TRBV29-1,-,TRBD1,TRBJ1-1,CSVDHRGTEAFF,TGCAGCGTCGACCACAGGGGCACTGAAGCTTTCTTT
TRBV25-1,few,TRBD2,TRBJ2-5,CASSQRGGIETQYF,TGTGCCAGCTCCCAGCGGGGGGGCATAGAGACCCAGTACTTC
TRBV3-1/TRBV3-2,-,-,TRBJ1-6,CASSQVSWRGNSPLHF,TGTGCCAGCAGCCAAGTCTCTTGGCGGGGCAATTCACCCCTCCACTTT
TRBV9,-,TRBD1,TRBJ1-3,CASSAGTGLIAGNTIYF,TGTGCCAGCAGCGCCGGGACAGGACTGATCGCGGGAAACACCATATATTTT
TRBV3-1/TRBV3-2,-,TRBD2,TRBJ2-1,CASSQDRGGEQFF,TGTGCCAGCAGCCAAGATCGGGGAGGGGAGCAGTTCTTC
TRBV5-1,-,TRBD1,TRBJ1-4,CASSPGTATNEKLFF,TGCGCCAGCAGCCCCGGGACAGCAACTAATGAAAAACTGTTTTTT
TRBV28,-,-,TRBJ1-6,CASSLGRAGNSPLHF,TGTGCCAGCAGTTTAGGCAGGGCTGGAAATTCACCCCTCCACTTT
TRBV28,-,-,TRBJ1-5,CASRYGQLDQPQHF,TGTGCCAGCCGCTATGGACAGCTAGATCAGCCCCAGCATTTT
TRBV12-5,few,-,TRBJ2-1,CASGLVRGDYLSQFF,TGTGCTAGTGGTTTGGTGAGAGGCGACTACCTCTCGCAGTTCTTC
TRBV19,-,TRBD1,TRBJ1-2,CASSISLGQGTLNYGYTF,TGTGCCAGTAGTATTTCTTTGGGACAGGGAACCTTAAACTATGGCTACACCTTC
TRBV19,-,-,TRBJ2-6,CASSTPTGIGANVLTF,TGTGCCAGTAGTACTCCTACAGGGATTGGGGCCAACGTCTTGACTTTC
TRBV6-5,-,TRBD1,TRBJ1-4,CASRGTDWASSLFF,TGTGCCAGCAGGGGGACAGATTGGGCCTCATCGCTGTTTTTT
TRBV27,-,TRBD1,TRBJ1-1,CASSSPAGTANTEAFF,TGTGCCAGCAGTTCGCCAGCCGGGACAGCGAACACTGAAGCTTTCTTT
TRBV18,-,-,TRBJ2-7,CASSPRAGEQYF,TGTGCCAGCTCACCAAGGGCGGGGGAGCAGTACTTC
TRBV6-5,-,-,TRBJ1-1,CASSSPGEAFF,TGTGCCAGCAGTTCCCCCGGAGAGGCTTTCTTT
TRBV18,-,-,TRBJ2-1,CASSPGTDNEQFF,TGTGCCAGCTCACCGGGGACTGACAATGAGCAGTTCTTC
TRBV30,-,TRBD1,TRBJ2-2,CAWDSGTATGELFF,TGTGCCTGGGATTCCGGGACAGCCACCGGGGAGCTGTTTTTT
TRBV13,-,TRBD2,TRBJ2-7,CASSRTRATTYEQYF,TGTGCCAGCAGCCGGACTAGGGCCACCACCTACGAGCAGTACTTC
TRBV28,-,-,TRBJ2-3,CASSLQGGPDTQYF,TGTGCCAGCAGTCTGCAAGGGGGACCAGATACGCAGTATTTT
TRBV28,-,TRBD1,TRBJ1-2,CASSFGQGRNYGYTF,TGTGCCAGCAGTTTTGGACAGGGGAGAAACTATGGCTACACCTTC
TRBV5-6,once,-,TRBJ1-2,CASSYDRGYTF,TGTGCCAGCAGCTATGACAGGGGCTACACCTTC
TRBV11-2,-,TRBD2,TRBJ2-3,CASSHFGTRNTDTQYF,TGTGCCAGCAGCCATTTCGGGACTAGGAACACAGATACGCAGTATTTT
TRBV6-5,-,TRBD2,TRBJ2-7,CASLIGGGIYEQYF,TGTGCCAGCCTTATTGGCGGGGGGATCTACGAGCAGTACTTC
TRBV2,-,TRBD2,TRBJ2-1,CASSENSGGAGEQFF,TGTGCCAGCAGTGAGAATAGCGGGGGGGCCGGAGAGCAGTTCTTC
TRBV19,-,-,TRBJ2-1,CASSTREGGSYNEQFF,TGTGCCAGTAGTACCCGGGAAGGGGGCTCCTACAATGAGCAGTTCTTC